The T cell receptor (beta chain) under discussion was sequenced for a study of spatial heterogeneity in lung cancer. Study at large: There were consistently more beta-chain sequences detected than alpha-chain sequences. Study-level points and caveats: Blood carried ubiquitous expanded tumor TCRs more at resection than follow-up.

In TCRdb, the 5' RACE reads were re-called with MiXCR into one record per CDR3 protein. This repertoire shows tens of thousands of distinct CDR3 sequences, about 7.7% found once; its top ten account for approximately 30%. Time point given: sample taken at primary tumor resection. The germline V and J ends were trimmed by 3 bases and 4 bases, with 1 base remaining between them. The CDR3 runs to 11 residues. Germline assignment: CDR1 SNHLY and CDR2 FYNNEI. This clonotype has a count of ten or more. Its antigen is unknown. This receptor was identified in a female donor with early-stage non-small cell lung cancer. J is TRBJ2-1 and V is TRBV2; unclear D gene. The sample was PBMCs, taken at surgery. CDR3 in amino acids: CASSEYNEQFF. As DNA, the CDR3 is TGTGCCAGCAGTGAGTACAATGAGCAGTTCTTC. The full variable domain, rest sourced from reference TRBV2 and TRBJ2-1, is EPEVTQTPSHQVTQMGQEVILRCVPISNHLYFYWYRQILGQKVEFLVSFYNNEISEKSEIFDDQFSVERPDGSNFTLKIRSTKLEDSAMYFCASSEYNEQFFGPGTRLTVL.